This TCR beta chain was sequenced for a study of STAT5B mutations in CD4+ large granular lymphocyte leukemia. Profiled with immunoSEQ multiplex PCR; TCRdb holds only in-frame clones, not every one. Among approximately 20,000 clones, roughly 65% were seen once, and the ten largest hold about 32%. CDR1 MDHEN and CDR2 SYDVKM come from the germline V gene. Trimming shortened V by 2 bases and J by 3 bases, and 11 bases separated the two germline ends. The CDR3 totals 15 residues. Sample: CD4+ T cells from blood buffy coats. The V call is TRBV28, the J call TRBJ2-4, with a tentative D call TRBD2 (6 bases). This clonotype originated in a human donor in good health. Here the CDR3 DNA reads TGTGCCAGCAGTTTAGGAGGGGTAGGCAAAAACATTCAGTACTTC. Its protein is CASSLGGVGKNIQYF.